This entry features one TCR beta chain sequence. In the original workflow: Reference gene primer amplification gave nucleated cell count estimates. The table came from immunoSEQ multiplex PCR; TCRdb's copy has only in-frame clones and leaves some out. V, J and clone size derive from that table, while D and trimming were established from the DNA sequence. Here the sample spans about 190,000 clones, under 85% being singletons. These data originate in a study of blood T cell repertoires in COVID-19. Study summary: The samples span acute and convalescent COVID-19 from the United States, Italy and Spain.

CDR1 and CDR2 from the germline V gene are KGHSH and LQKENI. This CDR3 contains 14 residues. With 5 bases removed from V and 0 bases from J, the gap between germline ends came to 8 bases. This receptor was obtained from a man of 80 years or more with COVID-19, enrolled during active disease. The sequenced sample was peripheral blood. The V and J genes are TRBV18 and TRBJ1-3; possibly TRBD1 for D (5 bases). The CDR3 DNA reads as TGTGCCAGCTCAACAGGCCGCTCTGGAAACACCATATATTTT. It yields the protein CASSTGRSGNTIYF.